This T cell receptor (beta chain) is drawn from a study of T cell clonality in common variable immunodeficiency. The method was immunoSEQ multiplex PCR; TCRdb's version includes in-frame clones alone and lacks a portion of them. This table holds around 57,000 clones with no singletons; the top ten claim approximately 5.5%. Study-wide findings and caveats: Patient heterogeneity in the CVID cohort limited correlations between repertoire features and clinical complications. TCRbeta clonality was increased in CVID versus healthy controls. Fewer TCRbeta clones were shared among CVID subjects than controls.

Many counts were recorded for this clone. Its cognate antigen is unknown. Germline is not matched at one junction end, which may reflect a read error. With the read ending 3 residues before the CDR3 end, the germline J gene is used to fill in that end. In germline, CDR1 is LGHNA, CDR2 YNFKEQ. This CDR3 region has 14 residues. The rearrangement joins TRBV4-2 to TRBJ2-3; D possibly corresponds to TRBD1 (6 bases). Sequenced input: peripheral blood mononuclear cells. This TCR came from a person aged 18 to 75 in good health. The CDR3 here is CASSRGQWGDTQYF. The CDR3 DNA, read in part, is TGCGCCAGCAGCCGAGGACAGTGGGGGGATACG.